The 8 T cell receptor beta chains presented below share a single source sample, sequenced in a study of T cell changes during pregnancy in multiple sclerosis. Profiling relied on immunoSEQ multiplex PCR, and the TCRdb table lists in-frame clones only, not all of them. The data show approximately 50,000 clones, roughly 92% seen once. The sample here was CD4+ T cells from peripheral blood mononuclear cells, taken in the third trimester of pregnancy. The origin of the receptors is a female donor with multiple sclerosis, enrolled in a pregnancy study.

This chain connects TRBV30 to TRBJ2-1; 12 bases agree with TRBD2. V was pared by 8 bases and J by 5 bases, with 10 bases of the junction left unmatched. The CDR3 sequence is 15 residues long. CDR1 is GTSNPN and CDR2 is SVGIG in the germline V gene (reference sequence). The DNA of the CDR3 is TGTGCCGGATCTAGCGGGAGGGCCATGAACAATGAGCAGTTCTTC. Translating gives CAGSSGRAMNNEQFF.

The chain carries TRBV2 and TRBJ2-2; 8 bases are a match to TRBD1. The CDR3 spans 14 residues. With V trimmed by 6 bases and J by 7 bases, 7 bases remained unmatched. Germline CDR1 SNHLY, CDR2 FYNNEI. CDR3 DNA sequence: TGTGCCAGCAGAGCAGGGGGCAGGAACGGGGAGCTGTTTTTT. It specifies CASRAGGRNGELFF.

V is TRBV11-1 and J is TRBJ1-1; tentative D call: TRBD1 (6 bases). V lost 5 bases and J 3 bases, leaving 13 bases between the germline ends. The length of the CDR3 is 14 residues. Germline V gives CDR1 SGHAT, CDR2 FQDESV (reference sequence). The CDR3 coding sequence is TGTGCCAGCAGCACCAGGACAGAACACACTGAAGCTTTCTTT. Protein sequence: CASSTRTEHTEAFF.

V gene TRBV7-8 combines with J gene TRBJ2-5; 11 bases are shared with TRBD2. Germline CDR1 reads SGHVS; CDR2 reads FQNEAQ. The CDR3 sequence is 18 residues long. V was pared by 2 bases and J by 5 bases, with 13 bases of the junction left unmatched. The CDR3 here is CASSLNLAGGPGEETQYF. CDR3 coding DNA: TGTGCCAGCAGCTTAAATCTAGCGGGAGGTCCAGGGGAGGAGACCCAGTACTTC. The complete variable domain, with remaining parts taken from reference TRBV7-8 and TRBJ2-5, reads GAGVSQSPRYKVAKRGQDVALRCDPISGHVSLFWYQQALGQGPEFLTYFQNEAQLDKSGLPSDRFFAERPEGSVSTLKIQRTQQEDSAVYLCASSLNLAGGPGEETQYFGPGTRLLVL.

The chain employs TRBV19 and TRBJ2-2, with 10 bases that match TRBD1. The J segment lost 7 bases and the V segment lost 6 bases, leaving 5 bases of the junction unmatched. This CDR3 comprises 14 residues. CDR1 is LNHDA and CDR2 is SQIVND in the germline V gene (reference sequence). CDR3 loop: CASSDRGRSGELFF. Written as DNA, the CDR3 is TGTGCCAGTAGCGACAGGGGGCGGAGCGGGGAGCTGTTTTTT.

V is TRBV4-2 and J is TRBJ2-5; TRBD2 matches 11 bases. V lost 4 bases and J lost 2; bases outside the gene matches: 9. The CDR3 has 17 residues. Per germline, CDR1 LGHNA and CDR2 YNFKEQ. This CDR3 is CASSPEGGLAVQETQYF. DNA for the CDR3: TGTGCCAGCAGCCCCGAAGGGGGACTAGCGGTACAAGAGACCCAGTACTTC.

V gene TRBV5-4 combines with J gene TRBJ1-5; weak D call: TRBD1 (5 bases). V was clipped by 4 bases and J by 9 bases, with 29 bases between them. This CDR3 is 18 amino acids long. Germline V gene sequence: CDR1 SGHNT, CDR2 YYREEE (reference sequence). CDR3: CASSHLKGSGRASRPQHF. The CDR3 nucleotides are TGTGCCAGCAGCCACTTGAAGGGGTCCGGGAGGGCCAGTCGGCCCCAGCATTTT.

The chain combines TRBV18 with TRBJ1-3; 7 bases map to TRBD1. V gave up 4 bases and J gave up 1 base; unmatched junction bases: 7. The CDR3 is 16 residues long. The germline V gene has CDR1 KGHSH and CDR2 LQKENI. CDR3 loop: CASSLGDSFSGNTIYF. CDR3 nucleotide sequence: TGTGCCAGCTCACTAGGGGACAGCTTTTCTGGAAACACCATATATTTT.